Below, 22 T cell receptor beta chains from the same sample are listed, as sequenced in a study of vaccination effects on CD4 cells after COVID-19. For these TCRs, the target antigens are not known. Expansion of antigen-specific CD4+ T cells with viral peptide pools was carried out by the ViraFEST assay before sequencing. The culture ran for 10 days before CD4+ T cells were isolated. Sequencing used immunoSEQ multiplex PCR; TCRdb keeps in-frame clones, though not all of them. The sample comprises about 79,000 clones, around four fifths of which are singletons, and 1.5% to 2% rests with the top ten. Specimen: CD4+ T cells from PBMCs cultured with HCoV-229E spike peptides, collected before COVID-19 vaccination. Receptor source: a human donor who received a COVID-19 vaccine.

The chain has TRBV6-1 and TRBJ2-5; D may match TRBD1 or TRBD2 (6 bases each). V lost 1 base to trimming and J lost 5 bases, with 14 bases between them. The CDR3 extends over 15 amino acids. Germline assignment: CDR1 MNHNS and CDR2 SASEGT. The CDR3 DNA sequence: TGTGCCAGCAGTGAAGTAGGGGGGTCATGGGAGACCCAGTACTTC. Amino acids: CASSEVGGSWETQYF.

For this clone: A junction boundary mismatches the germline segment, possibly from a read error. V gene TRBV5-5 combines with J gene TRBJ1-5; D gene unclear. The germline CDR1 and CDR2 sequences are SGHKS and YYEKEE (reference sequence). The CDR3 length is 13 residues. The CDR3, as DNA: TGTGCCAGCAGATTGGACCCGGATCAGCCCCAGCATTTT. The encoded protein is CASRLDPDQPQHF.

This clone occurred a few times. The CDR3 here is CASSETGFAAFF. The CDR3 DNA reads as TGTGCCAGCAGCGAAACAGGGTTCGCAGCTTTCTTT. The chain has TRBV7-9 and TRBJ1-1, with TRBD1 as a possible D gene (6 bases). This CDR3 has 12 residues. With 5 bases removed from V and 10 bases from J, the gap between germline ends came to 14 bases. Germline V gives CDR1 SEHNR, CDR2 FQNEAQ (reference sequence).

This clone has just a few counts. The rearrangement joins TRBV6-4 to TRBJ2-3, with a possible D match to TRBD2 (7 bases). Germline loops: CDR1 MRHNA, CDR2 SNTAGT. V lost 6 bases, J lost 5 bases, and 18 bases lay in between. The CDR3 loop spans 15 amino acids. As DNA, the CDR3 is TGTGCCAGCAGACGTTCTGGGGGGGCAGGAGATACGCAGTATTTT. It codes for CASRRSGGAGDTQYF.

The CDR3 reads CASSGDGEEAFF. The CDR3 region has the DNA TGTGCCAGCAGTGGGGACGGCGAGGAAGCTTTCTTT. The gene calls are TRBV2 and TRBJ1-1; TRBD1 might be the D (5 bases). CDR1 and CDR2 (germline): SNHLY, FYNNEI. Trimming removed 4 bases at V and 8 bases at J, with 11 bases between. The length of the CDR3 is 12 residues. The variable domain in full, completed from reference TRBV2 and TRBJ1-1, reads EPEVTQTPSHQVTQMGQEVILRCVPISNHLYFYWYRQILGQKVEFLVSFYNNEISEKSEIFDDQFSVERPDGSNFTLKIRSTKLEDSAMYFCASSGDGEEAFFGQGTRLTVV.

The gene calls are TRBV29-1 and TRBJ1-4; D uncertain. In germline, CDR1 is SQVTM, CDR2 ANQGSEA. The ends were cut back, 7 bases at V and 7 bases at J, with 16 bases in the middle. The CDR3 length is 13 residues. The CDR3 DNA follows: TGCAGCGCTAAGACACAAACTCTTGAAAAACTGTTTTTT. It yields the protein CSAKTQTLEKLFF.

V is TRBV7-9 and J is TRBJ2-7; a possible D gene is TRBD1 (6 bases). Germline loops: CDR1 SEHNR, CDR2 FQNEAQ (reference sequence). The CDR3 has 12 residues. The germline V and J ends were trimmed by 5 bases and 12 bases, with 17 bases remaining between them. CDR3 loop: CASSADSSRRYV. CDR3 DNA: TGTGCCAGCAGCGCGGACAGCTCCCGGCGGTACGTC.

This chain connects TRBV15 to TRBJ2-7, with 7 nucleotides matching TRBD1. Germline CDR1 LNHNV, CDR2 YYDKDF (reference sequence). Losses at the gene ends were 5 bases for V and 3 bases for J; bases not matched to a gene: 7. The CDR3 consists of 14 residues. CDR3 in amino acids: CATSSTGDLYEQYV. The DNA of the CDR3 is TGTGCCACCAGCTCTACAGGGGACCTCTACGAGCAGTACGTC.

The genes are TRBV29-1 and TRBJ2-3, with 7 bases that match TRBD2. With 7 bases clipped from V and 0 bases from J, the junction kept 4 bases outside the gene matches. Germline CDR1 SQVTM, CDR2 ANQGSEA. CDR3 length: 13 residues. The CDR3 region is CSGRAGSTDTQYF. The DNA for the CDR3 is TGCAGCGGTCGAGCGGGGAGCACAGATACGCAGTATTTT.

This clone was observed a single time. The J gene is TRBJ2-5, the V gene TRBV5-1, with D perhaps TRBD1 or TRBD2 (5 bases each). CDR3 length: 16 amino acids. Per the germline V gene, CDR1 is SGHRS and CDR2 is YFSETQ. V dropped 3 bases and J dropped 2 bases, with 17 bases sitting between them. The CDR3 DNA follows: TGCGCCAGCAGCTCAATGAGGGGCAATCTACAAGAGACCCAGTACTTC. It translates to CASSSMRGNLQETQYF. The full variable domain, completed using reference TRBV5-1 and TRBJ2-5, is KAGVTQTPRYLIKTRGQQVTLSCSPISGHRSVSWYQQTPGQGLQFLFEYFSETQRNKGNFPGRFSGRQFSNSRSEMNVSTLELGDSALYLCASSSMRGNLQETQYFGPGTRLLVL.

The chain recombines TRBV6-5 with TRBJ1-2; 7 bases agree with TRBD1. After removal of 7 bases from V and 2 bases from J, the junction contained 4 bases not matched to a gene. Germline V gene sequence: CDR1 MNHEY, CDR2 SVGAGI. The CDR3 length is 13 residues. The CDR3 bases are TGTGCCAGCAAACGGGACAGAAACTATGGCTACACCTTC. It translates to CASKRDRNYGYTF.

The gene calls are TRBV7-8 and TRBJ2-1; a possible D gene is TRBD1 (6 bases). CDR1 and CDR2 from the germline V gene are SGHVS and FQNEAQ. The CDR3 has 13 amino acids. Trimming removed 5 bases from V and 8 bases from J, with 13 bases in between. CDR3 residues: CASSGRGRYEQFF. In DNA form, the CDR3 reads TGTGCCAGCAGCGGCAGGGGACGGTATGAGCAGTTCTTC. Full variable domain (rest looked up from reference TRBV7-8 and TRBJ2-1): GAGVSQSPRYKVAKRGQDVALRCDPISGHVSLFWYQQALGQGPEFLTYFQNEAQLDKSGLPSDRFFAERPEGSVSTLKIQRTQQEDSAVYLCASSGRGRYEQFFGPGTRLTVL.

The V gene is TRBV24-1, the J gene TRBJ2-7, with D perhaps TRBD1 (6 bases). The V gene lost 3 bases and the J gene lost 1 base, with 15 bases spanning the gap. The CDR3 length is 16 residues. CDR1 is KGHDR and CDR2 is SFDVKD in the germline V gene. The CDR3 DNA reads TGTGCCACCAGTGATCCCTACAGGGAACGGTCCTACGAGCAGTACGTC. This encodes CATSDPYRERSYEQYV.

CDR3 sequence reads: CASRKQGVASPLHF. The CDR3 DNA reads as TGTGCCAGCAGGAAACAGGGGGTGGCTTCACCCCTCCACTTT. This chain connects TRBV2 to TRBJ1-6, with 8 nucleotides matching TRBD1. In germline, CDR1 is SNHLY, CDR2 FYNNEI. J lost 9 bases, V lost 6 bases, and 7 bases had no gene match. The CDR3 has 14 residues.

This clone was picked up a small number of times. V and J are TRBV2 and TRBJ1-2; 8 bases agree with TRBD1. The CDR3 is 14 amino acids. Germline CDR1 reads SNHLY; CDR2 reads FYNNEI. V dropped 9 bases and J dropped 4; count of bases not matched to a gene: 10. CDR3 sequence reads: CARSRTGSVYGYTF. CDR3 DNA sequence: TGTGCCAGGAGTAGGACAGGGTCGGTCTATGGCTACACCTTC.

The chain combines TRBV2 with TRBJ1-1, with D uncertain. V was pared by 6 bases and J by 0 bases, with 8 bases between. The CDR3 runs 13 residues. In germline, CDR1 is SNHLY, CDR2 FYNNEI. CDR3 protein: CASSGRMNTEAFF. CDR3 in DNA: TGTGCCAGCAGCGGTCGGATGAACACTGAAGCTTTCTTT.

This chain joins TRBV3-1 (or the pseudogene TRBV3-2) and TRBJ1-2, with D possibly being TRBD1 (5 bases). Germline V gives CDR1 LGHDT, CDR2 YNNKEL (reference sequence). The CDR3 loop spans 14 amino acids. V dropped 3 bases and J dropped 4 bases, with 12 bases sitting between them. The CDR3 nucleotides read TGTGCCAGCAGCCACATCCCAGGGCGCTATGGCTACACCTTC. As protein: CASSHIPGRYGYTF.

A few counts support this clone. The genes are TRBV7-2 and TRBJ2-1, with a possible D match to TRBD1 (5 bases). V shed 6 bases and J shed 7 bases, with 10 bases lying between them. The length of the CDR3 is 12 residues. Germline values: CDR1 SGHTA, CDR2 FQGNSA. The CDR3 region has the DNA TGTGCCAGCAGAAATCAGGGTAATGAGCAGTTCTTC. Its translation is CASRNQGNEQFF.

The genes are TRBV25-1 and TRBJ1-4, with TRBD1 identical over 9 bases. The CDR3 runs to 14 residues. The germline gives CDR1 MGHDK, CDR2 SYGVNS. V shed 5 bases and J 9 bases; nucleotides not matched to a gene: 7. This chain's CDR3 is CASSTEGQGKKLFF. CDR3 DNA sequence: TGTGCCAGCAGTACAGAGGGACAGGGTAAAAAACTGTTTTTT.

This clone has a single count. The CDR3 DNA sequence: TGTGCCAGCAGCTTCCATGGGGCGTTCACAGATACGCAGTATTTT. Protein sequence: CASSFHGAFTDTQYF. This rearrangement joins TRBV7-9 to TRBJ2-3; D may be TRBD1 (5 bases). Trimming removed 3 bases from V and 2 bases from J, with 12 bases in between. CDR1 SEHNR and CDR2 FQNEAQ come from the germline V gene (reference sequence). The CDR3 runs 15 residues.

The rearrangement uses TRBV30 and TRBJ2-3; TRBD2 might be the D (7 bases). Looked up from germline, CDR1 is GTSNPN and CDR2 is SVGIG (reference sequence). The CDR3 sequence is 16 residues long. V was cut by 0 bases and J by 2 bases, with 15 bases left in between. The CDR3: CAWSVQGGYATDTQYF. The CDR3 nucleotides are TGTGCCTGGAGTGTACAGGGAGGGTACGCCACAGATACGCAGTATTTT. The full variable domain, with the rest looked up from reference TRBV30 and TRBJ2-3, is SQTIHQWPATLVQPVGSPLSLECTVEGTSNPNLYWYRQAAGRGLQLLFYSVGIGQISSEVPQNLSASRPQDRQFILSSKKLLLSDSGFYLCAWSVQGGYATDTQYFGPGTRLTVL.

In this sample, this clone turned up once. The rearrangement links TRBV28 to TRBJ2-7, with 8 bases that match TRBD2. The CDR3 loop spans 13 amino acids. Germline V CDR1 and CDR2: MDHEN, SYDVKM. V was pared by 5 bases and J by 6 bases, with 6 bases of the junction left unmatched. The CDR3 nucleotides are TGTGCCAGCAGTCTCCAAGCGGGGGCCGAGCAGTACGTC. Amino acids: CASSLQAGAEQYV.